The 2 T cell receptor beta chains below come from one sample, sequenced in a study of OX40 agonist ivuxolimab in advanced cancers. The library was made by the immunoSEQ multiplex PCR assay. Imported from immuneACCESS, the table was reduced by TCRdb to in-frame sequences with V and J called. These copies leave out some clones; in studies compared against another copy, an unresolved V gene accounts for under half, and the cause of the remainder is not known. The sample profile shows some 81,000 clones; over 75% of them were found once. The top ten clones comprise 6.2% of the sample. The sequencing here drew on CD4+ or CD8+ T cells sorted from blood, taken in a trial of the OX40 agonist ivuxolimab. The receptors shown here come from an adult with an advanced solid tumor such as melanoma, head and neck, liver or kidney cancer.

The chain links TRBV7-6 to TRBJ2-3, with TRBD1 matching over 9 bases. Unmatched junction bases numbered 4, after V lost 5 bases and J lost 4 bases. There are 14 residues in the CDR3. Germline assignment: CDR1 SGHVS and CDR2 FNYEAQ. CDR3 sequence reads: CASSQGQGADTQYF. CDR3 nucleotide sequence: TGTGCCAGCAGCCAGGGACAGGGAGCAGATACGCAGTATTTT. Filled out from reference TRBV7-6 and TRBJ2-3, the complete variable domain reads GAGVSQSPRYKVTKRGQDVALRCDPISGHVSLYWYRQALGQGPEFLTYFNYEAQQDKSGLPNDRFSAERPEGSISTLTIQRTEQRDSAMYRCASSQGQGADTQYFGPGTRLTVL.

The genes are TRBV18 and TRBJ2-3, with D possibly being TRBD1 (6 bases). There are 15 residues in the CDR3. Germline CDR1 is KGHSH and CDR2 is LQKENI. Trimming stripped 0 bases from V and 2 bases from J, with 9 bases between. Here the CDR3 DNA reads TGTGCCAGCTCACCACCGGGACACACCACAGATACGCAGTATTTT. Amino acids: CASSPPGHTTDTQYF.